Presented here are 22 T cell receptor beta chains from one specimen sequenced in a study of blood T cell repertoires in COVID-19. Sequencing was performed with immunoSEQ multiplex PCR; in TCRdb, only in-frame clones are kept and a portion is missing. Of 100,000 to 150,000 clones listed, around 81% are singletons. Input material: peripheral blood. The receptors come from a man under 40 with COVID-19, enrolled during active disease.

The J gene is TRBJ2-1, the V gene TRBV4-3, with TRBD1 matching over 9 bases. J lost 2 bases, V lost 1 base, and 0 bases had no gene match. The CDR3 covers 15 residues. CDR1 and CDR2 from the germline V gene are LGHNA and YSLEER. As DNA, the CDR3 is TGCGCCAGCAGCCAAGGGACAGGGGCCTACAATGAGCAGTTCTTC. Its translation is CASSQGTGAYNEQFF.

This clone came up a few times. V gene TRBV3-1 (or the pseudogene TRBV3-2) combines with J gene TRBJ1-3; 10 nucleotides agree with TRBD1. Losses at the gene ends were 3 bases for V and 2 bases for J; bases not matched to a gene: 4. Germline V lookup: CDR1 LGHDT, CDR2 YNNKEL (reference sequence). The CDR3 runs 16 residues. The CDR3 loop reads CASSQTGGFTGNTIYF. The CDR3 coding sequence is TGTGCCAGCAGCCAGACAGGGGGCTTCACTGGAAACACCATATATTTT.

The chain joins TRBV7-8 to TRBJ2-7; the match to TRBD1 covers 10 bases. The CDR3 contains 15 residues. Germline CDR1 and CDR2: SGHVS and FQNEAQ. Trimming at V came to 3 bases and at J to 3 bases, leaving 5 bases not matched to a gene. The CDR3 DNA sequence: TGTGCCAGCAGCTTGCCGGGGACAGGGGTCTACGAGCAGTACTTC. This sequence encodes CASSLPGTGVYEQYF.

The table lists this clone with a count of one. The rearrangement uses TRBV30 and TRBJ1-2; possibly TRBD1 for D (5 bases). CDR3 size: 13 residues. Trimming cost V 0 bases and J 8 bases, with 13 bases left between them. CDR1 is GTSNPN, CDR2 SVGIG, per germline (reference sequence). The CDR3 region has the DNA TGTGCCTGGAGTGTCTCCCCGAAGGGGGGCTACACCTTC. It yields the protein CAWSVSPKGGYTF.

V gene TRBV11-3 combines with J gene TRBJ2-1, with TRBD2 matching 11 bases. The V and J ends lost 2 bases and 6 bases, in that order; junction bases with no gene match: 0. CDR3 length equals 14 residues. Germline CDR1 SGHNT, CDR2 YENEEA. CDR3 sequence: CASSLLAGGNEQFF. The CDR3 DNA follows: TGTGCCAGCAGCTTACTAGCGGGAGGCAATGAGCAGTTCTTC.

The gene calls are TRBV29-1 and TRBJ2-5; 7 bases fit TRBD1. Germline-derived CDR1 and CDR2 are SQVTM and ANQGSEA. The trim removed 2 bases at V and 5 bases at J, leaving 2 bases unmatched. CDR3 length equals 12 residues. CDR3 DNA: TGCAGCGTTGAAAGGGGGCGGGAGACCCAGTACTTC. Protein: CSVERGRETQYF.

The J gene is TRBJ2-5, the V gene TRBV6-5; D might be TRBD1 (7 bases). V was clipped by 2 bases and J by 5 bases, with 12 bases between them. Looked up from germline, CDR1 is MNHEY and CDR2 is SVGAGI. The CDR3 contains 14 residues. CDR3 DNA: TGTGCCAGCAGTTACGGAGGGGGCACCGAGACCCAGTACTTC. This gives the protein CASSYGGGTETQYF.

The chain combines TRBV29-1 with TRBJ2-2; the match to TRBD1 covers 8 bases. CDR1 and CDR2 from the germline V gene are SQVTM and ANQGSEA. Unmatched junction bases numbered 6, after V lost 4 bases and J lost 5 bases. The CDR3 totals 14 residues. CDR3 protein: CSVATGGNTGELFF. CDR3 in DNA: TGCAGCGTTGCAACAGGGGGAAATACCGGGGAGCTGTTTTTT.

This clone was seen repeatedly, ten times or more. This chain uses TRBV3-1 (or the pseudogene TRBV3-2) with TRBJ1-4, with TRBD1 as a possible D gene (5 bases). The ends were cut back, 2 bases at V and 6 bases at J, with 16 bases in the middle. Looked up from germline, CDR1 is LGHDT and CDR2 is YNNKEL (reference sequence). CDR3 length: 16 residues. CDR3 coding DNA: TGTGCCAGCAGCCAAAGTTTTGGCCAGGGTTATGAAAAACTGTTTTTT. Translated, it gives CASSQSFGQGYEKLFF.

The rearrangement joins TRBV29-1 to TRBJ1-1; a possible D gene is TRBD1 (5 bases). Trimming shortened V by 6 bases and J by 1 base, and 9 bases separated the two germline ends. The length of the CDR3 is 12 residues. From germline, CDR1 is SQVTM and CDR2 ANQGSEA. The CDR3 sequence: CSVGPGNTEAFF. The CDR3 nucleotides read TGCAGCGTGGGGCCAGGGAACACTGAAGCTTTCTTT.

This sequence joins TRBV4-2 and TRBJ1-4; TRBD1 might be the D (6 bases). This CDR3 has 16 amino acids. Trimming stripped 4 bases from V and 0 bases from J, with 12 bases between. CDR1 and CDR2 (germline): LGHNA, YNFKEQ. CDR3 region: CASSLWGQATNEKLFF. CDR3 in DNA: TGTGCCAGCAGCCTGTGGGGGCAGGCAACTAATGAAAAACTGTTTTTT.

The genes are TRBV5-1 and TRBJ1-1; weak D call: TRBD1 (6 bases). The CDR3 length is 13 residues. The germline gives CDR1 SGHRS, CDR2 YFSETQ. V was shortened by 5 bases and J by 0 bases, with 8 bases between the two germline ends. The DNA for the CDR3 is TGCGCCAGCAGTGACAGGATGAACACTGAAGCTTTCTTT. Amino acids: CASSDRMNTEAFF.

The chain uses TRBV11-2 and TRBJ1-2, with D maybe TRBD1 (6 bases). The CDR3 runs to 15 residues. Germline loops: CDR1 SGHAT, CDR2 FQNNGV. The V gene lost 0 bases and the J gene lost 8 bases, with 16 bases spanning the gap. In DNA, the CDR3 is TGTGCCAGCAGCTTAGATTCTGGACAGATCGGGGGCTACACCTTC. It is translated as CASSLDSGQIGGYTF. The full variable domain, with the rest looked up from reference TRBV11-2 and TRBJ1-2, is EAGVAQSPRYKIIEKRQSVAFWCNPISGHATLYWYQQILGQGPKLLIQFQNNGVVDDSQLPKDRFSAERLKGVDSTLKIQPAKLEDSAVYLCASSLDSGQIGGYTFGSGTRLTVV.

The chain employs TRBV7-3 and TRBJ2-1; TRBD2 agrees at 8 bases. Germline trimming cut 6 bases from V and 8 bases from J; bases unmatched to any gene: 6. The germline CDR1 and CDR2 sequences are SGHTA and FQGTGA. This CDR3 is built from 13 residues. This CDR3 reads CASRSGSADEQFF. The CDR3 DNA reads as TGTGCCAGCAGGAGCGGGAGTGCGGATGAGCAGTTCTTC.

The rearrangement joins TRBV13 to TRBJ2-7; 9 positions agree with TRBD1. This CDR3 contains 15 residues. Germline V gives CDR1 PRHDT, CDR2 FYEKMQ (reference sequence). With V trimmed by 1 base and J by 5 bases, 6 bases remained unmatched. As DNA, the CDR3 is TGTGCCAGCAGCTTAGCCGGACAGGGGATCCACGAGCAGTACTTC. This gives the protein CASSLAGQGIHEQYF.

This chain uses TRBV6-5 with TRBJ1-1; D is undetermined. The V end was cut by 4 bases, the J end by 4 bases, with 10 bases between. Germline CDR1 and CDR2: MNHEY and SVGAGI. This CDR3 comprises 13 residues. The CDR3 nucleotides read TGTGCCAGCAGTTCCAACGGAGTCACTGAAGCTTTCTTT. It yields the protein CASSSNGVTEAFF.

This rearrangement joins TRBV24-1 to TRBJ1-1; 8 bases align to TRBD1. V was pared by 7 bases and J by 4 bases, with 7 bases of the junction left unmatched. Germline V CDR1 and CDR2: KGHDR, SFDVKD. This CDR3 region has 14 residues. DNA of the CDR3: TGTGCCACCAGGGACAGGGAAGGACTCACTGAAGCTTTCTTT. It yields the protein CATRDREGLTEAFF.

The rearrangement uses TRBV24-1 and TRBJ2-2, with a weak D call TRBD2 (5 bases). The CDR3 is 16 amino acids. Per the germline V gene, CDR1 is KGHDR and CDR2 is SFDVKD. V lost 3 bases and J lost 1, with 11 bases in between. The CDR3, as DNA: TGTGCCACCAGTGATCCCGGTCGGGAGAACACCGGGGAGCTGTTTTTT. Its translation is CATSDPGRENTGELFF.

This chain connects TRBV5-6 to TRBJ1-2; D gene unclear. This CDR3 spans 13 amino acids. V lost 4 bases to trimming and J lost 3 bases, with 10 bases between them. Germline V gene lookup returns CDR1 SGHDT and CDR2 YYEEEE. CDR3 nucleotides: TGTGCCAGCAGCGTCCGGTGGTACTATGGCTACACCTTC. Translation: CASSVRWYYGYTF. Complete variable domain (other parts from reference TRBV5-6 and TRBJ1-2): DAGVTQSPTHLIKTRGQQVTLRCSPKSGHDTVSWYQQALGQGPQFIFQYYEEEERQRGNFPDRFSGHQFPNYSSELNVNALLLGDSALYLCASSVRWYYGYTFGSGTRLTVV.

The chain combines TRBV6-5 with TRBJ1-3, with D hard to call. The CDR3 is 11 residues long. Germline V gives CDR1 MNHEY, CDR2 SVGAGI. V lost 6 bases, J lost 12 bases, and 12 bases lay in between. The CDR3 loop reads CASRRQAHIYF. DNA of the CDR3: TGTGCCAGCAGGCGTCAGGCCCACATATATTTT.

The J gene is TRBJ2-7, the V gene TRBV4-1; possible D gene TRBD1, 5 bases. The length of the CDR3 is 14 residues. Per germline, CDR1 MGHRA and CDR2 YSYEKL. Deletions cut 4 bases from V and 0 bases from J, with 10 bases between. CDR3 nucleotides: TGCGCCAGCAGCCCAACAGGTCCCTCCTACGAGCAGTACTTC. It specifies CASSPTGPSYEQYF.

The CDR3 is CASSLSGGAQETQYF. The CDR3 DNA reads as TGTGCCAGCAGTTTATCGGGTGGGGCTCAAGAGACCCAGTACTTC. V and J are TRBV27 and TRBJ2-5; tentatively, D is TRBD1 (5 bases). Looked up from germline, CDR1 is MNHEY and CDR2 is SMNVEV (reference sequence). V was shortened by 0 bases and J by 2 bases, with 10 bases between the two germline ends. This CDR3 spans 15 amino acids.